This T cell receptor (beta chain) was retrieved from a study of identical twins. Study-wide results and limits: Fewer insertions were carried by abundant cord blood beta clonotypes, but none was seen in memory repertoires. Monozygotic twins shared more out-of-frame TCR alpha than recombination models predicted. Those out-of-frame alpha sequences shared by twins showed an excess of low generation probability.

Template switching, a step in the protocol, added a universal primer site, and cDNA carried unique molecular identifiers. TCRdb independently ran MiXCR on the 5' RACE reads; one entry per CDR3 protein. The table has hundreds of thousands of distinct CDR3 sequences, 8.5% to 9% seen once; the top ten hold 0.75% to 1%. This clonotype was counted at least ten times. What it recognizes is unknown. These data were likewise used in another study, on yellow fever vaccine responses in identical twins.

Sample: PBMCs. The source of this sequence is a young woman in good health.

CDR3 region: CASSDSVSGANVLTF. CDR3 nucleotide sequence: TGTGCCAGCAGTGATTCGGTCTCTGGGGCCAACGTCCTGACTTTC. The chain couples TRBV6-1 to TRBJ2-6; D is undetermined. Germline CDR1 MNHNS, CDR2 SASEGT. The V end lost 3 bases, the J end lost 0 bases, and 6 bases lay between the germline ends. This CDR3 spans 15 amino acids.